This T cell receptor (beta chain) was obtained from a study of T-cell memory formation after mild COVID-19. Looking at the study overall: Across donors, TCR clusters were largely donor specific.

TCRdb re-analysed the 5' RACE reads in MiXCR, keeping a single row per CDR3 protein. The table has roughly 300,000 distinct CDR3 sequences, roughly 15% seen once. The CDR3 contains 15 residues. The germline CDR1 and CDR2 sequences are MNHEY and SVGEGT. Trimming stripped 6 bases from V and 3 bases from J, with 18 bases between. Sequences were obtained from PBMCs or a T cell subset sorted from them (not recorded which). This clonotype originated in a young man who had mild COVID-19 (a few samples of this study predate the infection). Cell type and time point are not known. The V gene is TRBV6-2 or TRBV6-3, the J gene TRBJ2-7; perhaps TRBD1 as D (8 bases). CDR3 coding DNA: TGTGCCAGCAGAGGACAGGGACAGCGGGGCTACGAGCAGTACGTC. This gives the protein CASRGQGQRGYEQYV.